This section outlines one TCR beta chain sequence together with its context. Its specificity is not known. Sequencing used immunoSEQ multiplex PCR; TCRdb keeps in-frame clones, though not all of them. The sample yields roughly 70,000 clones, around 82% seen once. This specimen belongs to a study of T cell responses to AZD1222 COVID-19 vaccine. Broader study findings: Spike-wide coverage was observed for vaccine-associated CD4 TCRs, with dominant responses at 160-218 and 743-854. Two AZD1222 administrations were followed by greater Spike-specific TCR breadth and depth. Most donors were white British and more were female, and clonal diversity was possibly underestimated. After the peak T cell response, and only then, were repertoires sampled.

CDR3 size: 10 residues. Trimming left V 8 bases short and J 3 bases short, with 5 bases between. In germline, CDR1 is MNHEY, CDR2 SMNVEV (reference sequence). The sample here was peripheral blood, taken on day 0 of AZD1222 vaccination. The clonotype comes from an adult in good health. The gene calls are TRBV27 and TRBJ2-7; D is ambiguous. The CDR3 DNA is TGTGCCAGCGGTAACTACGAGCAGTACTTC. Amino acid sequence: CASGNYEQYF.